This is a list of T cell receptor beta chains from one sample in a study of CD8 T cells in Susac syndrome. Each CDR3 protein gets one entry after TCRdb re-called the immunoSEQ multiplex PCR reads with MiXCR. This repertoire shows about 190,000 distinct CDR3 sequences, about 94% found once; its top ten account for 0.098%. The sequenced sample was CD4+ T cells from PBMCs. These receptors were obtained from a human donor with Susac syndrome. The CDR3 runs from the conserved cysteine through the conserved F or W. D genes are given only for firm matches. Clone size is given for some rows only: seen once, a few or many times, or a class if the clone is expanded.

D gene: TRBD1; clone size: .; CDR3 length: 17; V gene: TRBV7-2; J gene: TRBJ1-5; CDR3 protein: CASAPGQGSNSNQPQHF
D gene: .; clone size: once; CDR3 length: 13; V gene: TRBV29-1; J gene: TRBJ2-5; CDR3 protein: CSVATQRVGTQYF
D gene: .; clone size: .; CDR3 length: 14; V gene: TRBV5-5; J gene: TRBJ2-3; CDR3 protein: CASSRGEVTDTQYF
D gene: .; clone size: .; CDR3 length: 14; V gene: TRBV2; J gene: TRBJ2-7; CDR3 protein: CASSGQDSSYEQYF
D gene: TRBD1; clone size: .; CDR3 length: 14; V gene: TRBV6-5; J gene: TRBJ2-7; CDR3 protein: CASSDTGTGGEQYF
D gene: .; clone size: .; CDR3 length: 11; V gene: TRBV30; J gene: TRBJ1-2; CDR3 protein: CAWSVAYGYTF
D gene: TRBD1; clone size: .; CDR3 length: 17; V gene: TRBV6-4; J gene: TRBJ1-1; CDR3 protein: CASSPFPGQRMNTEAFF
D gene: .; clone size: .; CDR3 length: 14; V gene: TRBV3-1; J gene: TRBJ2-5; CDR3 protein: CASSRDSRGETQYF
D gene: .; clone size: .; CDR3 length: 12; V gene: TRBV30; J gene: TRBJ1-2; CDR3 protein: CAWSVGQYGYTF
D gene: .; clone size: .; CDR3 length: 14; V gene: TRBV12-3/TRBV12-4; J gene: TRBJ2-3; CDR3 protein: CASSLDLPGDTQYF
D gene: .; clone size: .; CDR3 length: 13; V gene: TRBV14; J gene: TRBJ1-2; CDR3 protein: CASSLTRGFGYTF
D gene: .; clone size: .; CDR3 length: 14; V gene: TRBV5-6; J gene: TRBJ1-1; CDR3 protein: CASSWGPRDTEAFF
D gene: TRBD2; clone size: .; CDR3 length: 18; V gene: TRBV12-3/TRBV12-4; J gene: TRBJ2-1; CDR3 protein: CASSLRKLAGGPGNEQFF
D gene: .; clone size: .; CDR3 length: 12; V gene: TRBV20-1; J gene: TRBJ1-2; CDR3 protein: CSAPGEDYGYTF
D gene: .; clone size: .; CDR3 length: 13; V gene: TRBV20-1; J gene: TRBJ1-2; CDR3 protein: CSARVSGNYGYTF
D gene: TRBD2; clone size: .; CDR3 length: 16; V gene: TRBV3-1; J gene: TRBJ2-1; CDR3 protein: CASSPGLAGGRNEQFF
D gene: TRBD2; clone size: .; CDR3 length: 16; V gene: TRBV13; J gene: TRBJ2-5; CDR3 protein: CASSSTSGGPSETQYF
D gene: TRBD1; clone size: .; CDR3 length: 15; V gene: TRBV14; J gene: TRBJ1-1; CDR3 protein: CASSRLNRGATEAFF
D gene: TRBD2; clone size: .; CDR3 length: 15; V gene: TRBV11-3; J gene: TRBJ2-5; CDR3 protein: CASSLGLAGSETQYF
D gene: .; clone size: .; CDR3 length: 14; V gene: TRBV29-1; J gene: TRBJ2-3; CDR3 protein: CSVGGKVGTDTQYF
D gene: .; clone size: once; CDR3 length: 14; V gene: TRBV20-1; J gene: TRBJ2-7; CDR3 protein: CSASRQGRGYEQYF
D gene: .; clone size: .; CDR3 length: 13; V gene: TRBV5-1; J gene: TRBJ2-7; CDR3 protein: CASSLALSYEQYF
D gene: TRBD2; clone size: .; CDR3 length: 15; V gene: TRBV7-2; J gene: TRBJ2-1; CDR3 protein: CASSLVAGGMDEQFF
D gene: .; clone size: .; CDR3 length: 15; V gene: TRBV5-1; J gene: TRBJ2-3; CDR3 protein: CASSEGTSATDTQYF
D gene: .; clone size: .; CDR3 length: 14; V gene: TRBV20-1; J gene: TRBJ2-7; CDR3 protein: CSARAGPIFYEQYF
D gene: TRBD1; clone size: .; CDR3 length: 15; V gene: TRBV9; J gene: TRBJ1-1; CDR3 protein: CAGSPGQKMNTEAFF
D gene: .; clone size: .; CDR3 length: 13; V gene: TRBV10-3; J gene: TRBJ2-3; CDR3 protein: CAVGGPAGDTQYF